This passage covers 5 T cell receptor beta chains from one sample sequenced in a study of Graves' ophthalmopathy and Graves' hyperthyroidism. Transcripts of RNA were the source for amplifying TCR beta CDR3 regions. An opening RT-PCR round employed HTBI primers and preceded a second-round multiplex PCR. Via MiXCR, TCRdb re-called the multiplex PCR reads, giving one row per CDR3 protein. The sample includes around 470,000 distinct CDR3 sequences, 13% to 15% of them seen just once. The specimen sequenced was blood. The receptors were sampled from a woman younger than 45 with Graves' ophthalmopathy.

The chain uses TRBV10-1 and TRBJ2-7; no firm D call. V was pared by 8 bases and J by 5 bases, with 7 bases between. This CDR3 is 10 amino acids long. The V gene's germline CDR1 is WNHNN and CDR2 SYGVQD (reference sequence). The CDR3 region has the DNA TGCGCCAGCTTTCGAAACGAGCAGTACTTC. Amino acid sequence: CASFRNEQYF.

This clonotype was counted at least ten times. The rearrangement joins TRBV12-3 or TRBV12-4 to TRBJ1-2; tentatively, D is TRBD1 (5 bases). Trimming removed 2 bases from V and 3 bases from J, with 10 bases in between. The CDR3 covers 14 residues. In nucleotides, the CDR3 is TGTGCCAGCAGTTTAATACGGGGCTACTATGGCTACACCTTC. Translation: CASSLIRGYYGYTF.

This clonotype has at least ten counts. The genes are TRBV29-1 and TRBJ2-7; TRBD2 might be the D (5 bases). The CDR3 is 12 amino acids. Germline CDR1 SQVTM, CDR2 ANQGSEA. The V end was cut by 7 bases, the J end by 2 bases, with 12 bases between. In nucleotides, the CDR3 is TGCAGCGCTCGATACGGGACCTACGAGCAGTACTTC. Its translation: CSARYGTYEQYF.

Ten or more counts support this clonotype. This chain links TRBV28 with TRBJ2-5; TRBD2 matches at 7 bases. Germline assignment: CDR1 MDHEN and CDR2 SYDVKM. The CDR3 is made up of 14 amino acids. With 7 bases clipped from V and 4 bases from J, the junction kept 9 bases outside the gene matches. The DNA for the CDR3 is TGTGCCAGCACCCCCAACCCGGGGGGAGAGACCCAGTACTTC. Translation gives CASTPNPGGETQYF. Looking up the rest from reference TRBV28 and TRBJ2-5 gives the full variable domain: DVKVTQSSRYLVKRTGEKVFLECVQDMDHENMFWYRQDPGLGLRLIYFSYDVKMKEKGDIPEGYSVSREKKERFSLILESASTNQTSMYLCASTPNPGGETQYFGPGTRLLVL.

This clonotype was recorded many times. The chain carries TRBV10-3 and TRBJ1-2, with no clear D. Germline CDR1 and CDR2: ENHRY and SYGVKD. The V end lost 2 bases, the J end lost 8 bases, and 12 bases lay between the germline ends. This CDR3 is built from 13 residues. The CDR3 sequence is CAISEGPLEGYTF. CDR3 coding DNA: TGTGCCATCAGTGAGGGGCCTCTGGAAGGCTACACCTTC.